This TCR beta chain was recorded in a study of blood T cell repertoires in COVID-19. Whole-study context: Italy, Spain and the United States were the sources of the convalescent and acute COVID-19 samples. T cells, B-cell-depleted T cells, or PBMCs supplied cDNA or gDNA.

The V gene's germline CDR1 is KGHSH and CDR2 LQKENI. The CDR3 spans 17 residues. V lost 2 bases and J lost 2; bases outside the gene matches: 6. Per the study methods: From reference gene primer amplification, estimates of nucleated cell counts were derived. The table came from immunoSEQ multiplex PCR; TCRdb's copy has only in-frame clones and leaves some out. For V, J and clone size, that table is used; D and trimming come from the DNA. The sample yields about 250,000 clones, over 80% seen once. The rearrangement joins TRBV18 to TRBJ2-6, with 7 bases that match TRBD1. The clonotype comes from a woman aged 55-75 years with active or convalescent COVID-19. The sequencing input was peripheral blood. CDR3 sequence: CASSPGAGGAGANVLTF. CDR3 DNA sequence: TGTGCCAGCTCACCAGGGGCAGGGGGAGCTGGGGCCAACGTCCTGACTTTC.